Listed below are T cell receptor beta chains from one sample, sequenced in a study of CD8 T cells in ankylosing spondylitis. TCRdb re-derived calls from the 5' RACE reads in MiXCR, one entry per CDR3 protein. Among roughly 180,000 distinct CDR3 sequences listed, approximately 13% were seen once. The sample was blood, either unsorted or a sorted T cell fraction (not recorded which). The source of these receptors is a female donor with ankylosing spondylitis or in good health (not recorded which). CDR3s leave out the opening cysteine and the closing phenylalanine or tryptophan.

v_call	j_call	cdr3_aa
TRBV12-3/TRBV12-4	TRBJ2-5	ASSLVGGEVKTQY
TRBV7-2	TRBJ1-1	ASSLVFPREAF
TRBV12-3/TRBV12-4	TRBJ1-5	ASSTRQGNQPQH
TRBV20-1	TRBJ2-1	SARDGRDYNEQF
TRBV14	TRBJ2-1	ASSLLAGEWQF
TRBV7-8	TRBJ2-3	ASSLRAVAGTGTQY
TRBV5-1	TRBJ1-1	ASSNQVNTEAF
TRBV28	TRBJ1-1	ASSLVGQGEAF
TRBV12-3/TRBV12-4	TRBJ2-2	ASSLGLAVPGELF
TRBV6-1	TRBJ1-4	ASSDQGRKNEKLF
TRBV29-1	TRBJ1-1	SVEVTEAF
TRBV4-3	TRBJ1-2	ASSQGVSNYGYT
TRBV18	TRBJ1-2	ASSSDSSYGYT
TRBV7-2	TRBJ1-2	ASSRWSANYGYT
TRBV5-6	TRBJ2-7	ASSFGQFNYEQY
TRBV7-2	TRBJ2-3	ASSLVSSTDTQY
TRBV20-1	TRBJ2-5	SAQTSDGVETQY
TRBV7-9	TRBJ2-7	ASSRAPVSYEQY
TRBV7-2	TRBJ2-1	ASSALESGINEQF
TRBV20-1	TRBJ1-5	SASGQGWGQPQH
TRBV20-1	TRBJ2-1	SARDLRGHVNEQF
TRBV7-9	TRBJ2-7	ASSLSVGEQY
TRBV28	TRBJ2-3	ATPWTRQEIFTDTQY
TRBV6-6	TRBJ1-1	ASTGPTNTEAF
TRBV5-1	TRBJ2-1	ASGGAPNNEQF
TRBV12-3/TRBV12-4	TRBJ1-1	ASSPTGPYTEAF
TRBV12-3/TRBV12-4	TRBJ1-4	ASSLRGKEKLF
TRBV12-3/TRBV12-4	TRBJ2-7	ASAPQPYEQY
TRBV20-1	TRBJ2-2	SAPLGPSKSSYTGELF
TRBV27	TRBJ2-1	ASSLSRTRVNEQF
TRBV7-2	TRBJ2-7	ASSFDSMREQY
TRBV5-6	TRBJ2-5	ASSYRDRDWVGQY
TRBV20-1	TRBJ2-6	SARGQGATGANVLT
TRBV9	TRBJ1-2	ASSDSKGQGGIYGYT
TRBV5-1	TRBJ1-1	ASSWTGGGSTEAF
TRBV28	TRBJ1-2	ASSPTGGGYT
TRBV12-3/TRBV12-4	TRBJ2-1	ASSDAGTSGDEQF
TRBV6-6	TRBJ2-7	AIEDSSYEQY
TRBV7-9	TRBJ1-5	ASPNLDGTSHQPQH
TRBV19	TRBJ2-1	ASSDLAGVNEQF
TRBV7-2	TRBJ2-1	ASSLDVQINEQF
TRBV24-1	TRBJ1-5	ATSDFGNQPQH
TRBV30	TRBJ1-5	AWSAGRGGQPQH
TRBV30	TRBJ2-5	AWTGGETQY
TRBV28	TRBJ1-2	ASSLRAGANYGYT
TRBV12-3/TRBV12-4	TRBJ1-1	ASRASTEAF
TRBV7-2	TRBJ2-1	ASSSGVPSYNEQF
TRBV3-1	TRBJ2-2	ASSQDRHTGELF
TRBV5-1	TRBJ2-3	ASSLGQVPDTQY
TRBV28	TRBJ1-6	ASTLEDNRPLH
TRBV7-9	TRBJ2-7	ASSFRTGYEQY
TRBV12-3/TRBV12-4	TRBJ1-1	ASSGGQGLAEAF
TRBV6-1	TRBJ1-3	ASRAGTSRGTIY